The 11 T cell receptor beta chains reported below all come from one sample, sequenced in a study of response to subunit inactivated influenza vaccine. TCRdb fed the RT-PCR reads into MiXCR, producing one record per CDR3 protein. Among roughly 570,000 distinct CDR3 sequences listed, 13% were seen once. The input for sequencing was PBMCs from blood, taken roughly 6 weeks after vaccination. These receptors originate from a man aged 45-65 years who received an inactivated influenza vaccine.

The gene calls are TRBV12-3 or TRBV12-4 and TRBJ1-6; D is unresolved. This CDR3 region has 13 residues. The V end lost 3 bases, the J end lost 9 bases, and 9 bases lay between the germline ends. DNA of the CDR3: TGTGCCAGCAGTTTGGGCCGATTTTCACCCCTCCACTTT. It yields the protein CASSLGRFSPLHF.

This clonotype was counted many times. The chain links TRBV24-1 to TRBJ1-2; D is unresolved. The CDR3 length is 12 residues. The germline V gene has CDR1 KGHDR and CDR2 SFDVKD. Trimming left V 3 bases short and J 6 bases short, with 7 bases between. The CDR3 loop is CATSDGPDGYTF. The CDR3 bases are TGTGCCACCAGTGATGGCCCGGATGGCTACACCTTC.

This clonotype was observed many times. This rearrangement joins TRBV12-3 or TRBV12-4 to TRBJ2-1; TRBD2 matches at 11 bases. V dropped 1 base and J dropped 8; count of bases not matched to a gene: 4. The CDR3 runs to 15 residues. The CDR3 loop is CASSLVSGGAYEQFF. The CDR3 DNA follows: TGTGCCAGCAGTTTAGTTAGCGGGGGGGCTTATGAGCAGTTCTTC.

This clonotype was detected many times. This rearrangement joins TRBV5-1 to TRBJ1-1; D may be TRBD1 (5 bases). Trimming stripped 1 base from V and 1 base from J, with 8 bases between. This CDR3 region has 14 residues. Germline V gives CDR1 SGHRS, CDR2 YFSETQ. CDR3 DNA sequence: TGCGCCAGCAGCTTGAGACAGACGAACACTGAAGCTTTCTTT. Protein sequence: CASSLRQTNTEAFF. The full variable domain, with the rest looked up from reference TRBV5-1 and TRBJ1-1, is KAGVTQTPRYLIKTRGQQVTLSCSPISGHRSVSWYQQTPGQGLQFLFEYFSETQRNKGNFPGRFSGRQFSNSRSEMNVSTLELGDSALYLCASSLRQTNTEAFFGQGTRLTVV.

With regard to this clonotype: A much larger clonotype is one base distant, so this may be a read error. The chain employs TRBV11-2 and TRBJ2-5; D not certain. Germline V gene lookup returns CDR1 SGHAT and CDR2 FQNNGV. Deletions cut 1 base from V and 8 bases from J, with 17 bases between. The CDR3 length is 15 residues. The CDR3 sequence: CASSLVGQKRDTQYF. The CDR3 DNA sequence: TGTGCCAGCAGCTTAGTAGGGCAGAAAAGAGATACCCAGTACTTC. Looking up the rest from reference TRBV11-2 and TRBJ2-5 gives the full variable domain: EAGVAQSPRYKIIEKRQSVAFWCNPISGHATLYWYQQILGQGPKLLIQFQNNGVVDDSQLPKDRFSAERLKGVDSTLKIQPAKLEDSAVYLCASSLVGQKRDTQYFGPGTRLLVL.

This clonotype was recorded a few times. This chain joins TRBV24-1 and TRBJ2-3, with TRBD2 matching 7 bases. J lost 4 bases, V lost 3 bases, and 21 bases had no gene match. Per germline, CDR1 KGHDR and CDR2 SFDVKD. This CDR3 comprises 20 residues. CDR3 coding DNA: TGTGCCACCAGTGATCCCGTACCGCCGGGAGGAGTCTCCCGTGCAGATACGCAGTATTTT. It specifies CATSDPVPPGGVSRADTQYF.

The rearrangement uses TRBV27 and TRBJ1-2; D remains unclear. Trimming pared 5 bases from V and 7 bases from J, leaving 14 bases between. This CDR3 is 13 amino acids long. Per germline, CDR1 MNHEY and CDR2 SMNVEV (reference sequence). The CDR3 coding sequence is TGTGCCAGCAGTCCTACCTTTAGTGGTGGCTACACCTTC. Translating gives CASSPTFSGGYTF.

The V and J genes are TRBV7-2 and TRBJ1-4; D ambiguous. V lost 5 bases to trimming and J lost 2 bases, with 9 bases between them. Germline V gene sequence: CDR1 SGHTA, CDR2 FQGNSA. This CDR3 contains 14 residues. The CDR3 DNA is TGTGCCAGCAGCCGACACGGGACTAATGAAAAACTGTTTTTT. It encodes CASSRHGTNEKLFF.

The chain couples TRBV5-1 to TRBJ1-4; unclear D gene. CDR1 is SGHRS and CDR2 is YFSETQ in the germline V gene. V lost 0 bases and J 8 bases, leaving 8 bases between the germline ends. This CDR3 contains 13 residues. CDR3 protein: CASSLEAREKLFF. In nucleotides, the CDR3 is TGCGCCAGCAGCTTGGAAGCGCGGGAAAAACTGTTTTTT. Together with reference TRBV5-1 and TRBJ1-4, the CDR3 gives the full variable domain: KAGVTQTPRYLIKTRGQQVTLSCSPISGHRSVSWYQQTPGQGLQFLFEYFSETQRNKGNFPGRFSGRQFSNSRSEMNVSTLELGDSALYLCASSLEAREKLFFGSGTQLSVL.

In its sample, this clonotype was seen a few times. This rearrangement joins TRBV11-2 to TRBJ1-2; D possibly corresponds to TRBD1 (6 bases). Trimming took 4 bases from V and 3 from J, leaving 12 bases between them. The CDR3 consists of 14 residues. Germline V gene sequence: CDR1 SGHAT, CDR2 FQNNGV. In nucleotides, the CDR3 is TGTGCCAGCAGCTCTTGGGGGGCCGACTATGGCTACACCTTC. This gives the protein CASSSWGADYGYTF.

In its sample, this clonotype was seen a few times. The chain links TRBV5-6 to TRBJ2-7; TRBD2 agrees at 7 bases. CDR1 and CDR2 (germline): SGHDT, YYEEEE. The CDR3 is made up of 14 amino acids. With 4 bases clipped from V and 2 bases from J, the junction kept 6 bases outside the gene matches. The CDR3 loop reads CASSGASGAYEQYF. CDR3 nucleotide sequence: TGTGCCAGCAGCGGGGCTAGCGGAGCCTACGAGCAGTACTTC.